This T cell receptor (beta chain) was found in a study of T cells after yellow fever vaccination. Study results and limitations: Re-detected after boosting: most primary clones, 96% of CD4 and about 85% of CD8. The secondary T-cell response peaked on day 5, not day 15, but was weaker. Some clonotypes, a small share, were shared between CD4 and CD8 compartments.

The table lists this clonotype with a few counts. Its target is not known. 5'RACE template switching generated TCR cDNA, adding a universal primer site and UMIs. Via MiXCR, TCRdb re-called the 5' RACE reads, giving one row per CDR3 protein. Altogether roughly 74,000 distinct CDR3 sequences are present, approximately 7% being singletons, with the ten largest covering roughly 35%. The clonotype comes from a man between 18 and 29 years old who received the YFV17D yellow fever vaccine. The sample here was CD8+ T cells sorted from PBMCs, taken 5 days after the first yellow fever vaccination.

The chain's CDR3 is CASSPGLAGVFTDTQYF. CDR3 DNA sequence: TGTGCCAGCAGCCCAGGACTAGCGGGGGTCTTCACAGATACGCAGTATTTT. This rearrangement joins TRBV7-2 to TRBJ2-3, with 13 bases matching TRBD2. Per germline, CDR1 SGHTA and CDR2 FQGNSA. Germline trimming cut 5 bases from V and 2 bases from J; bases unmatched to any gene: 7. The CDR3 contains 17 residues.